Listed here is a single T cell receptor beta chain. Method: immunoSEQ multiplex PCR; TCRdb's copy keeps in-frame clones and lacks some. The data contain around 60,000 clones, 80% to 95% of them singletons. This sample is drawn from a study of T cell changes during pregnancy in multiple sclerosis. This CDR3 region has 17 residues. V shed 3 bases and J shed 3 bases, with 18 bases lying between them. The germline V gene encodes CDR1 SEHNR and CDR2 FQNEAQ (reference sequence). The source material was CD4+ T cells from peripheral blood mononuclear cells, sampled before pregnancy. This chain connects TRBV7-9 to TRBJ2-1, with D tentatively TRBD2 (5 bases). This sequence originates from a female donor with multiple sclerosis, enrolled in a pregnancy study. CDR3 protein: CASSFLGRGENYNEQFF. DNA for the CDR3: TGTGCCAGCAGCTTTCTTGGCCGGGGTGAGAACTACAATGAGCAGTTCTTC.